This T cell receptor beta chain emerged from a study of T-cell memory formation after mild COVID-19. Via MiXCR, TCRdb re-called the 5' RACE reads, giving one row per CDR3 protein. The table has a few hundred thousand distinct CDR3 sequences, around a fifth seen once; the top ten hold around a fifth. Trimming took off 4 bases at V and 0 bases at J, with 8 bases between the two ends. This CDR3 contains 15 residues. Germline CDR1 and CDR2: SGHRS and YFSETQ. Study-wide results and limits: CD4+ clones that contracted lay mainly in CM and EM; CD8+ ones lay in EMRA. Clones from the second wave (peaking day 37) had unconfirmed SARS-CoV-2 specificity.

Regarding this clonotype: The antigen remains undetermined.

The TCR was taken from a young man who had mild COVID-19 (a few samples of this study predate the infection). Cell type and time point are not known. The specimen sequenced was PBMCs or a T cell subset sorted from them (not recorded which). The chain couples TRBV5-1 to TRBJ1-6, with D uncertain. The CDR3 region has the DNA TGCGCCAGCAGCCCAAGCATCTCCTATAATTCACCCCTCCACTTT. This gives the protein CASSPSISYNSPLHF.